The 22 T cell receptor beta chains given below trace back to one sample, sequenced in a study of cytomegalovirus exposure and HLA in healthy donors. PCR employed 60 Vbeta and 13 Jbeta primers. Assay: immunoSEQ multiplex PCR; the TCRdb copy retains only in-frame clones and omits some. The top ten clones hold 0.24% of a sample with 95,000 to 150,000 clones, around 80% of them seen once. Sample: PBMCs. The receptors derive from a man in his forties or fifties in good health and CMV-seronegative.

The genes are TRBV5-6 and TRBJ2-2; 10 bases are shared with TRBD1. CDR3 size: 14 residues. Trimming removed 2 bases from V and 6 bases from J; junction bases left unmatched: 1. Germline assignment: CDR1 SGHDT and CDR2 YYEEEE. CDR3 in DNA: TGTGCCAGCAGCTTCGGGACAGGGGCCGGGGAGCTGTTTTTT. It translates to CASSFGTGAGELFF.

The CDR3 sequence is CASKGGQGVRTGSNQPQHF. The CDR3 bases are TGTGCCAGTAAAGGAGGACAGGGGGTGAGGACGGGTAGCAATCAGCCCCAGCATTTT. This sequence joins TRBV19 and TRBJ1-5; TRBD1 aligns across 10 bases. In germline, CDR1 is LNHDA, CDR2 SQIVND (reference sequence). CDR3 length equals 19 residues. Trimming took 7 bases from V and 0 from J; bases not matched to a gene: 15.

V gene TRBV4-3 combines with J gene TRBJ2-5; 8 positions agree with TRBD2. Matching the DNA end better, TRBJ2-7 makes the J call doubtful. There are 15 residues in the CDR3. The germline gives CDR1 LGHNA, CDR2 YSLEER. The DNA of the CDR3 is TGCGCCAGCAGCCAAATCGGGGGGGCGGGTTACGAGCAGTACTTC. It encodes CASSQIGGAGYEQYF.

This clone has just a few counts. At one of its ends the junction is not consistent with the germline gene, which may arise from a read error. The gene calls are TRBV7-7 and TRBJ1-4; possibly TRBD1 for D (5 bases). Per germline, CDR1 SSHAT and CDR2 FNYEAQ (reference sequence). CDR3 size: 15 residues. Here the CDR3 reads CASSAGHGGNEKLFF. CDR3 bases: TGTGCTAGCAGCGCAGGGCATGGGGGGAATGAAAAACTGTTTTTT.

This clone appeared a single time. J is TRBJ2-1 and V is TRBV7-2, with D unclear. The CDR3 length is 11 residues. V lost 5 bases to trimming and J lost 10 bases, with 9 bases between them. Germline V lookup: CDR1 SGHTA, CDR2 FQGNSA. The DNA for the CDR3 is TGTGCCAGCAGCCGAGTGTGGGAGCAGTTCTTC. It is translated as CASSRVWEQFF.

The chain couples TRBV21-1 to TRBJ2-7; TRBD1 reflects the table's D call only, with no check against the DNA. TRBV21-1 is flagged as a pseudogene. The CDR3 runs 14 residues. The CDR3 sequence: CATYCRDRDYEQYF. CDR3 bases: TGTGCCACTTACTGCCGGGACAGAGATTACGAGCAGTACTTC.

The rearrangement links TRBV7-2 to TRBJ2-3, with D perhaps matching TRBD1 (6 bases). Trimming took off 6 bases at V and 6 bases at J, with 16 bases between the two ends. CDR1 is SGHTA, CDR2 FQGNSA, per germline. This CDR3 contains 14 residues. The CDR3 DNA sequence: TGTGCCAGCAGACCGAACAGGGTTCGGGATACGCAGTATTTT. It codes for CASRPNRVRDTQYF.

This clone was recorded a few times. The chain joins TRBV6-4 to TRBJ1-5; no reliable D call. V gave up 4 bases and J gave up 6 bases, with 10 bases separating them. CDR3 size: 13 residues. CDR1 is MRHNA and CDR2 is SNTAGT in the germline V gene. This CDR3 is CASSATRGQPQHF. The CDR3 coding sequence is TGTGCCAGCAGTGCCACGCGAGGTCAGCCCCAGCATTTT.

The chain carries TRBV27 and TRBJ1-1; perhaps TRBD1 as D (5 bases). The V gene lost 3 bases and the J gene lost 4 bases, with 15 bases spanning the gap. The CDR3 loop spans 15 amino acids. The germline V gene encodes CDR1 MNHEY and CDR2 SMNVEV (reference sequence). The CDR3 coding sequence is TGTGCCAGCAGTTTGCAGGGTCGGTTTTCCACTGAAGCTTTCTTT. Encoded protein: CASSLQGRFSTEAFF.

This rearrangement joins TRBV15 to TRBJ2-3, with TRBD2 as a possible D gene (5 bases). The CDR3 sequence is 14 residues long. CDR1 is LNHNV and CDR2 is YYDKDF in the germline V gene (reference sequence). Trimming removed 1 base at V and 2 bases at J, with 7 bases between. CDR3 sequence: CATSRVAITDTQYF. The CDR3 DNA is TGTGCCACCAGCAGAGTAGCGATCACAGATACGCAGTATTTT.

V and J are TRBV7-8 and TRBJ1-2; D gene unclear. The CDR3 sequence is 15 residues long. V lost 4 bases, J lost 4 bases, and 16 bases lay in between. The germline CDR1 and CDR2 sequences are SGHVS and FQNEAQ. The CDR3 sequence is CASSSQRVRSYGYTF. The CDR3 DNA reads as TGTGCCAGCAGCTCGCAGCGAGTACGGAGCTATGGCTACACCTTC.

The rearrangement joins TRBV6-1 to TRBJ1-2; unclear D gene. The CDR3 covers 14 residues. V was clipped by 7 bases and J by 4 bases, with 16 bases between them. The V gene's germline CDR1 is MNHNS and CDR2 SASEGT. CDR3 nucleotide sequence: TGTGCCAGCACCGCAAGCGGGCCTATCTATGGCTACACCTTC. Translated, it gives CASTASGPIYGYTF.

The chain uses TRBV6-5 and TRBJ1-1; TRBD1 is a possible D gene (5 bases). This CDR3 contains 16 residues. The germline gives CDR1 MNHEY, CDR2 SVGAGI. The V end lost 1 base, the J end lost 3 bases, and 15 bases lay between the germline ends. The CDR3 here is CASSYLGRGLDTEAFF. The CDR3 DNA is TGTGCCAGCAGTTACTTAGGGCGGGGGTTGGACACTGAAGCTTTCTTT.

A single count supports this clone. The rearrangement joins TRBV5-1 to TRBJ1-1, with a weak D call TRBD1 (6 bases). V lost 4 bases to trimming and J lost 2 bases, with 15 bases between them. The germline V gene has CDR1 SGHRS and CDR2 YFSETQ. CDR3 length equals 15 residues. The CDR3 loop is CASSPDSSVNTEAFF. In nucleotides, the CDR3 is TGCGCCAGCAGCCCGGACAGTTCAGTCAACACTGAAGCTTTCTTT.

The chain uses TRBV28 and TRBJ2-5; no clear D. Germline V gene sequence: CDR1 MDHEN, CDR2 SYDVKM. V lost 3 bases and J lost 2, with 10 bases in between. The CDR3 has 14 amino acids. The CDR3 DNA is TGTGCCAGCAGTTTTGATCGGAGACAAGAGACCCAGTACTTC. As protein: CASSFDRRQETQYF.

Concerning this clone itself: A junction end diverges from the germline sequence, so it may reflect a read error. This chain joins TRBV15 and TRBJ1-6; D is uncertain. The CDR3 has 14 residues. Germline V lookup: CDR1 LNHNV, CDR2 YYDKDF (reference sequence). The chain's CDR3 is CATSTFGYSSPLHF. The CDR3 nucleotides read TGTGCCACCAGCACCTTCGGTTATAGTTCACCCCTCCACTTT.

V is TRBV30 and J is TRBJ2-1; 9 nucleotides match TRBD2. Germline loops: CDR1 GTSNPN, CDR2 SVGIG (reference sequence). The CDR3 extends over 13 amino acids. Trimming removed 4 bases from V and 7 bases from J; junction bases left unmatched: 5. For the CDR3, the DNA is TGTGCCTGGAAGCGGGGGGCGGGGAATGAGCAGTTCTTC. It specifies CAWKRGAGNEQFF.

The gene calls are TRBV5-1 and TRBJ2-2; no reliable D call. Trimming left V 0 bases short and J 0 bases short, with 6 bases between. Looked up from germline, CDR1 is SGHRS and CDR2 is YFSETQ. The CDR3 length is 15 residues. This chain's CDR3 is CASSLGDTNTGELFF. The CDR3 nucleotides are TGCGCCAGCAGCTTGGGAGATACGAACACCGGGGAGCTGTTTTTT.

V and J are TRBV6-1 and TRBJ1-2; D may be TRBD1 (6 bases). V was shortened by 6 bases and J by 8 bases, with 16 bases between the two germline ends. CDR1 MNHNS and CDR2 SASEGT come from the germline V gene. The CDR3 totals 13 residues. In DNA, the CDR3 is TGTGCCAGCAGCGTTAGGGGGGGGATAGGCTACACCTTC. Its protein product is CASSVRGGIGYTF.

The V call is TRBV10-3, the J call TRBJ2-7; D is ambiguous. This CDR3 contains 12 residues. Germline assignment: CDR1 ENHRY and CDR2 SYGVKD. The V and J ends lost 8 bases and 2 bases respectively, with 10 bases between them. The CDR3 sequence is CAIAAVTYEQYF. As DNA, the CDR3 is TGTGCCATCGCCGCAGTGACCTACGAGCAGTACTTC.

The chain combines TRBV5-4 with TRBJ1-4; D not resolved. Germline CDR1 is SGHNT and CDR2 is YYREEE (reference sequence). V lost 2 bases and J 6 bases, leaving 11 bases between the germline ends. The CDR3 contains 14 residues. The CDR3 nucleotides are TGTGCCAGCAGCTTCTCTAGTTTCGATGAAAAACTGTTTTTT. This translates into CASSFSSFDEKLFF.

This rearrangement joins TRBV30 to TRBJ1-2, with a tentative D call TRBD1 (6 bases). The V gene lost 4 bases and the J gene lost 7 bases, with 19 bases spanning the gap. Germline loops: CDR1 GTSNPN, CDR2 SVGIG (reference sequence). This CDR3 region has 14 residues. The chain's CDR3 is CAWTSGGSPGGYTF. The CDR3 region has the DNA TGTGCCTGGACTTCGGGGGGCTCCCCTGGTGGCTACACCTTC. Supplemented by reference TRBV30 and TRBJ1-2, the full variable domain reads SQTIHQWPATLVQPVGSPLSLECTVEGTSNPNLYWYRQAAGRGLQLLFYSVGIGQISSEVPQNLSASRPQDRQFILSSKKLLLSDSGFYLCAWTSGGSPGGYTFGSGTRLTVV.